These T cell receptor beta chains were read from a single sample in a study of blood T cell repertoires in COVID-19. Method: immunoSEQ multiplex PCR; TCRdb's copy keeps in-frame clones and lacks some. Found here are 150,000 to 200,000 clones, roughly four fifths of them singletons; the top ten hold roughly 9.6%. What was sequenced was peripheral blood. These receptors originate from a woman between 40 and 50 years old with COVID-19, enrolled during active disease. Both conserved end residues are part of each CDR3. A D gene is named only where the DNA matches it firmly. Only part of the rows carry a size: once, few, many, or a class if the clone is expanded.

TRBJ2-3	14	TRBV15	-	-	CATSRGSSTDTQYF	TGTGCCACCAGCAGAGGTTCTAGCACAGATACGCAGTATTTT
TRBJ2-7	15	TRBV19	-	TRBD1	CASSIVSTGAYEQYF	TGTGCCAGTAGTATCGTGTCGACAGGGGCCTACGAGCAGTACTTC
TRBJ1-6	17	TRBV19	-	TRBD1	CASNSPPGTGYNSPLHF	TGTGCCAGTAATTCTCCACCCGGGACAGGATATAATTCACCCCTCCACTTT
TRBJ1-1	13	TRBV29-1	few	-	CSVRTAGRAEAFF	TGCAGCGTGAGGACTGCCGGGAGGGCTGAAGCTTTCTTT
TRBJ2-2	13	TRBV4-1	-	-	CASSLRGPGELFF	TGCGCCAGCAGCCTCAGGGGTCCCGGGGAGCTGTTTTTT
TRBJ2-1	16	TRBV27	-	TRBD2	CASRPLAGVWVNEQFF	TGTGCCAGCAGACCTCTAGCGGGAGTTTGGGTTAATGAGCAGTTCTTC
TRBJ2-7	14	TRBV7-9	once	TRBD2	CASVRTSGTYEQYF	TGTGCCAGCGTCCGGACTAGCGGTACCTACGAGCAGTACTTC
TRBJ1-1	14	TRBV19	few	-	CASTYVGGGTEAFF	TGTGCCAGTACTTATGTGGGGGGGGGCACTGAAGCTTTCTTT
TRBJ2-6	14	TRBV7-2	-	-	CASSSFAGANVLTF	TGTGCCAGCAGCTCCTTCGCTGGGGCCAACGTCCTGACTTTC
TRBJ2-3	17	TRBV19	-	-	CASSLTDGGQPADTQYF	TGTGCCAGTAGTCTCACGGACGGGGGGCAGCCGGCGGATACGCAGTATTTT
TRBJ2-5	15	TRBV6-5	-	-	CASSYRLGTQETQYF	TGTGCCAGCAGTTACAGACTAGGAACCCAAGAGACCCAGTACTTC
TRBJ1-5	15	TRBV4-1	-	TRBD1	CASSQGQGTQSAQHF	TGCGCCAGCAGCCAAGGACAGGGAACTCAATCAGCCCAGCATTTT
TRBJ1-2	17	TRBV19	-	-	CASSILYRDDANYGYTF	TGTGCCAGTAGTATACTATACAGGGATGATGCTAACTATGGCTACACCTTC
TRBJ2-6	12	TRBV28	-	-	CAVYSGANVLTF	TGTGCCGTTTACTCTGGGGCCAACGTCCTGACTTTC
TRBJ1-1	16	TRBV19	-	-	CASSKGSGNSNTEAFF	TGTGCCAGTAGTAAGGGCTCAGGGAATTCGAACACTGAAGCTTTCTTT
TRBJ2-1	15	TRBV7-9	-	TRBD1	CASSPRDRAYNEQFF	TGTGCCAGCAGCCCCAGGGACAGGGCCTACAATGAGCAGTTCTTC
TRBJ1-1	14	TRBV5-1	-	-	CASSPPYRNTEAFF	TGCGCCAGCAGCCCACCGTACAGGAACACTGAAGCTTTCTTT
TRBJ1-2	15	TRBV5-5	-	-	CASSLAPGVNYGYTF	TGTGCCAGCAGCTTGGCTCCCGGTGTAAACTATGGCTACACCTTC
TRBJ2-1	14	TRBV28	-	-	CASSGSGVFNEQFF	TGTGCCAGCAGTGGCTCGGGAGTTTTCAATGAGCAGTTCTTC
TRBJ2-5	15	TRBV7-9	-	TRBD2	CASSLVAGGPETQYF	TGTGCCAGCAGCTTAGTTGCGGGGGGGCCAGAGACCCAGTACTTC
TRBJ2-1	17	TRBV28	-	-	CASSLLGTVSSYNEQFF	TGTGCCAGCAGTTTATTGGGGACTGTGAGCTCCTACAATGAGCAGTTCTTC
TRBJ1-1	10	TRBV20-1	few	-	CSASREATFF	TGCAGTGCTAGCAGGGAGGCAACTTTCTTT
TRBJ2-7	15	TRBV30	once	TRBD2	CAWSSGASGGYEQYF	TGTGCCTGGAGCTCGGGAGCTAGCGGGGGTTACGAGCAGTACTTC
TRBJ2-4	15	TRBV7-9	-	TRBD1	CASSEPGQPKNIQYF	TGTGCCAGCAGCGAGCCGGGACAGCCCAAAAACATTCAGTACTTC
TRBJ2-7	15	TRBV5-1	few	TRBD2	CASSAGLAGPYEQYF	TGCGCCAGCAGCGCGGGACTAGCGGGGCCCTACGAGCAGTACTTC
TRBJ1-1	15	TRBV18	-	-	CASSPGSAGVTEAFF	TGTGCCAGCTCACCGGGATCAGCAGGGGTGACTGAAGCTTTCTTT
TRBJ2-3	13	TRBV12-3/TRBV12-4	-	TRBD2	CASSPSGTDTQYF	TGTGCCAGCAGTCCTAGCGGGACAGATACGCAGTATTTT
TRBJ2-1	14	TRBV7-9	few	TRBD2	CASSFREAYNEQFF	TGTGCCAGCAGTTTCCGGGAGGCCTACAATGAGCAGTTCTTC
TRBJ2-1	18	TRBV4-2	-	TRBD2	CASSQDSAVLAGYNEQFF	TGTGCCAGCAGCCAAGATTCGGCCGTGCTAGCGGGGTACAATGAGCAGTTCTTC
TRBJ2-3	15	TRBV9	-	-	CASSVFRDFTDTQYF	TGTGCCAGCAGCGTTTTCCGGGATTTCACAGATACGCAGTATTTT
TRBJ1-2	13	TRBV6-1	few	-	CASSEGADYGYTF	TGTGCCAGCAGTGAGGGGGCCGACTATGGCTACACCTTC
TRBJ2-3	15	TRBV30	-	-	CAWSAALGGADTQYF	TGTGCCTGGAGTGCGGCCCTAGGCGGCGCAGATACGCAGTATTTT
TRBJ1-1	17	TRBV14	-	TRBD1	CASSQDGNRQGFTEAFF	TGTGCCAGCAGCCAAGACGGAAACAGACAGGGATTCACTGAAGCTTTCTTT
TRBJ2-2	13	TRBV2	once	-	CASRVQGTGELFF	TGTGCCAGCAGAGTACAGGGCACCGGGGAGCTGTTTTTT
TRBJ1-4	15	TRBV6-5	-	-	CASQPRRTVGEKLFF	TGTGCCAGCCAGCCTCGTAGGACAGTGGGGGAAAAACTGTTTTTT
TRBJ1-1	14	TRBV9	-	TRBD1	CASSGGQGNTEAFF	TGTGCCAGCAGCGGGGGACAGGGGAACACTGAAGCTTTCTTT
TRBJ1-5	16	TRBV18	-	-	CASSPSGGTSNQPQHF	TGTGCCAGCTCACCATCGGGGGGTACTAGCAATCAGCCCCAGCATTTT
TRBJ2-1	15	TRBV4-2	once	TRBD2	CASSQDPAGGYEQFF	TGTGCCAGCAGCCAAGATCCAGCGGGGGGGTATGAGCAGTTCTTC
TRBJ2-7	16	TRBV7-8	-	TRBD2	CASSPQSGRLVYEQYF	TGTGCCAGCAGCCCTCAGAGCGGGAGGCTTGTTTACGAGCAGTACTTC
TRBJ1-1	16	TRBV18	few	-	CASSPRAGAKNTEAFF	TGTGCCAGCTCACCACGGGCGGGGGCTAAAAACACTGAAGCTTTCTTT
TRBJ2-1	20	TRBV27	-	TRBD2	CASSKRLAGSSYYSYNEQFF	TGTGCCAGCAGTAAGCGACTAGCGGGATCCTCATATTACTCCTACAATGAGCAGTTCTTC
TRBJ2-3	14	TRBV7-6	once	TRBD1	CASSHDRAPDTQYF	TGTGCCAGCAGTCACGACAGGGCCCCAGATACGCAGTATTTT
TRBJ1-6	14	TRBV19	-	TRBD1	CASSWQGGNSPLHF	TGTGCCAGTAGTTGGCAGGGGGGTAATTCACCCCTCCACTTT
TRBJ2-3	18	TRBV19	once	-	CASSMGSRRLEDSDTQYF	TGTGCCAGTAGTATGGGGTCGAGGCGGCTAGAGGACTCAGATACGCAGTATTTT
TRBJ1-2	16	TRBV20-1	-	-	CSASSSGTGPNYGYTF	TGCAGTGCTAGTTCTTCTGGTACAGGGCCTAACTATGGCTACACCTTC
TRBJ2-7	13	TRBV6-5	-	-	CASSPRTAYEQYF	TGTGCCAGCAGTCCGAGGACAGCCTACGAGCAGTACTTC
TRBJ1-2	15	TRBV5-1	-	-	CASSYNPGGEEGYTF	TGCGCCAGCAGCTACAACCCTGGAGGGGAGGAGGGCTACACCTTC
TRBJ2-1	14	TRBV5-6	-	-	CASSRVGLKLEQFF	TGTGCCAGCAGCCGCGTTGGACTAAAGCTTGAGCAGTTCTTC
TRBJ2-2	15	TRBV5-6	-	-	CASSLVGRGTGELFF	TGTGCCAGCAGCTTGGTGGGCAGGGGAACCGGGGAGCTGTTTTTT
TRBJ2-3	16	TRBV19	-	TRBD2	CASSPLLARRTDTQYF	TGTGCCAGTAGCCCTCTACTAGCGCGACGCACAGATACGCAGTATTTT
TRBJ2-1	14	TRBV19	-	-	CASAQGVSYNEQFF	TGTGCCAGCGCACAGGGAGTTTCCTACAATGAGCAGTTCTTC
TRBJ2-2	14	TRBV5-4	-	-	CASSAPVNTGELFF	TGTGCCAGCAGCGCCCCAGTGAACACCGGGGAGCTGTTTTTT